A single sample gave rise to the 29 T cell receptor beta chains below, sequenced in a study of CD8 T cells in ankylosing spondylitis. TCRdb redid the calling of the 5' RACE reads with MiXCR, one entry per CDR3 protein. The data contain 150,000 to 200,000 distinct CDR3 sequences, approximately 10% of them singletons. The sequenced sample was blood, either unsorted or a sorted T cell fraction (not recorded which). The origin of the receptors is a male donor with ankylosing spondylitis or in good health (not recorded which).

This clonotype appeared many times. The genes are TRBV10-3 and TRBJ2-5; D might be TRBD2 (7 bases). CDR1 is ENHRY, CDR2 SYGVKD, per germline. This CDR3 is 14 amino acids long. Trimming cost V 6 bases and J 5 bases, with 16 bases left between them. The CDR3 DNA is TGTGCCATCAGGGGGGGGGCGAGTAGTGAGACCCAGTACTTC. Its translation is CAIRGGASSETQYF.

This clonotype has a count of ten or more. The chain links TRBV14 to TRBJ1-1; D unclear. CDR1 is SGHDN and CDR2 is FVKESK in the germline V gene. V was trimmed by 0 bases and J by 10 bases, leaving 9 bases between them. There are 12 residues in the CDR3. CDR3 loop: CASSQDEVGAFF. The CDR3 bases are TGTGCCAGCAGCCAAGATGAAGTGGGAGCTTTCTTT.

V and J are TRBV6-2 or TRBV6-3 and TRBJ1-6; no reliable D call. Trimming removed 0 bases at V and 0 bases at J, with 9 bases between. Germline CDR1 reads MNHEY; CDR2 reads SVGEGT. There are 17 residues in the CDR3. This chain's CDR3 is CASSYSKPSSYNSPLHF. CDR3 sequence (DNA): TGTGCCAGCAGTTACTCGAAGCCGAGCTCCTATAATTCACCCCTCCACTTT.

This clonotype was observed many times. This rearrangement joins TRBV7-2 to TRBJ2-7, with TRBD2 matching 11 bases. This CDR3 has 16 amino acids. From germline, CDR1 is SGHTA and CDR2 FQGNSA. V lost 6 bases to trimming and J lost 3 bases; unmatched junction nucleotides: 10. This CDR3 reads CASRFPTGTSGYEQYF. The CDR3 DNA is TGTGCCAGCAGGTTTCCGACCGGGACTAGCGGCTACGAGCAGTACTTC. Together with reference TRBV7-2 and TRBJ2-7, the CDR3 gives the full variable domain: GAGVSQSPSNKVTEKGKDVELRCDPISGHTALYWYRQSLGQGLEFLIYFQGNSAPDKSGLPSDRFSAERTGGSVSTLTIQRTQQEDSAVYLCASRFPTGTSGYEQYFGPGTRLTVT.

The chain is built from TRBV3-1 and TRBJ2-5; D perhaps matches TRBD2 (5 bases). Germline V gives CDR1 LGHDT, CDR2 YNNKEL (reference sequence). The CDR3 contains 14 residues. V was shortened by 4 bases and J by 5 bases, with 14 bases between the two germline ends. As DNA, the CDR3 is TGTGCCAGCAGCCCTACTCTAGCCTCCGAGACCCAGTACTTC. It specifies CASSPTLASETQYF.

This clonotype appeared many times. V usage is TRBV18 and J usage is TRBJ2-5; no clear D. Trimming left V 2 bases short and J 2 bases short, with 9 bases between. Germline CDR1 and CDR2: KGHSH and LQKENI. CDR3 length equals 14 residues. The CDR3 nucleotides read TGTGCCAGCTCACCAAGGAACGGGCAAGAGACCCAGTACTTC. This codes for CASSPRNGQETQYF.

This clonotype was recorded many times. The CDR3 reads CASSFFQPILNNSPLHF. CDR3 DNA: TGTGCCAGCAGTTTTTTTCAGCCGATCCTAAATAATTCACCCCTCCACTTT. The V call is TRBV27, the J call TRBJ1-6; D ambiguous. This CDR3 has 17 residues. Trimming cost V 3 bases and J 5 bases, with 17 bases left between them. Germline V lookup: CDR1 MNHEY, CDR2 SMNVEV (reference sequence).

This clonotype has a count of ten or more. This chain connects TRBV2 to TRBJ2-5; a weak D match, TRBD2 (6 bases). The CDR3 length is 12 residues. The ends were cut back, 8 bases at V and 4 bases at J, with 11 bases in the middle. Per the germline V gene, CDR1 is SNHLY and CDR2 is FYNNEI. The CDR3 here is CASLGAGETQYF. CDR3 nucleotides: TGTGCCAGCCTAGGAGCGGGAGAGACCCAGTACTTC.

This clonotype was seen a handful of times. This sequence joins TRBV7-2 and TRBJ2-3, with TRBD2 matching over 9 bases. Losses at the gene ends were 5 bases for V and 4 bases for J; bases not matched to a gene: 7. The germline V gene encodes CDR1 SGHTA and CDR2 FQGNSA. This CDR3 has 15 residues. The CDR3 here is CASSRTSVNADTQYF. The CDR3 region has the DNA TGTGCCAGCAGCCGGACTAGCGTAAACGCAGATACGCAGTATTTT.

This clonotype was detected only a few times. The chain recombines TRBV5-4 with TRBJ2-7; 9 bases align to TRBD1. Trimming took 4 bases from V and 3 from J; bases not matched to a gene: 8. This CDR3 has 15 amino acids. Germline CDR1 and CDR2: SGHNT and YYREEE (reference sequence). In DNA form, the CDR3 reads TGTGCCAGCAGCGACCGTGACAGGGGGGACTACGAGCAGTACTTC. Amino acids: CASSDRDRGDYEQYF.

This clonotype was recorded a few times. The chain employs TRBV29-1 and TRBJ1-6; no definite D call. Looked up from germline, CDR1 is SQVTM and CDR2 is ANQGSEA. V lost 4 bases, J lost 5 bases, and 9 bases lay in between. The CDR3 totals 13 residues. The CDR3: CSVAGGNNSPLHF. The CDR3 nucleotides read TGCAGCGTTGCCGGCGGTAATAATTCACCCCTCCACTTT.

This clonotype came up many times. The chain uses TRBV12-3 or TRBV12-4 and TRBJ2-2; D gene ambiguous. V was trimmed by 2 bases and J by 2 bases, leaving 6 bases between them. The CDR3 totals 14 residues. This chain's CDR3 is CASSLRANTGELFF. The CDR3 coding sequence is TGTGCCAGCAGTTTAAGGGCTAACACCGGGGAGCTGTTTTTT.

V and J are TRBV30 and TRBJ1-4, with D uncertain. This CDR3 region has 14 residues. Germline values: CDR1 GTSNPN, CDR2 SVGIG (reference sequence). The V and J ends lost 4 bases and 4 bases respectively, with 13 bases between them. This CDR3 is CAWIPTTSNEKLFF. The CDR3 region has the DNA TGTGCCTGGATTCCCACAACCAGTAATGAAAAACTGTTTTTT.

The rearrangement uses TRBV7-8 and TRBJ2-1; no firm D call. The CDR3 loop spans 15 amino acids. CDR1 is SGHVS, CDR2 FQNEAQ, per germline. The V gene lost 1 base and the J gene lost 7 bases, with 14 bases spanning the gap. DNA for the CDR3: TGTGCCAGCAGCTTAGGACGAGGACGTCTGAATGAGCAGTTCTTC. Translated, it gives CASSLGRGRLNEQFF.

The CDR3 DNA reads TGTGCCAGCAGTTTTAGAGCGGGGAGTTCCTACAATGAGCAGTTCTTC. It translates to CASSFRAGSSYNEQFF. The genes are TRBV12-3 or TRBV12-4 and TRBJ2-1; TRBD2 aligns across 7 bases. The length of the CDR3 is 16 residues. J lost 1 base, V lost 3 bases, and 6 bases had no gene match.

The rearrangement links TRBV4-3 to TRBJ1-3, with D possibly being TRBD1 (5 bases). Per the germline V gene, CDR1 is LGHNA and CDR2 is YSLEER. Between the trimmed V and J ends, which lost 0 bases and 0 bases, there was a span of 9 bases. The CDR3 covers 16 residues. The CDR3 protein is CASSQDRQNSGNTIYF. CDR3 sequence (DNA): TGCGCCAGCAGCCAAGATCGACAGAACTCTGGAAACACCATATATTTT.

A few counts support this clonotype. This chain connects TRBV27 to TRBJ2-1; TRBD2 matches at 7 bases. The germline V gene encodes CDR1 MNHEY and CDR2 SMNVEV (reference sequence). V lost 5 bases and J lost 10; bases outside the gene matches: 2. The CDR3 is made up of 11 amino acids. The CDR3 bases are TGTGCCAGCAGTCACGGGGGGGAGCAGTTCTTC. It encodes CASSHGGEQFF.

The chain employs TRBV6-2 or TRBV6-3 and TRBJ2-1; 13 bases are shared with TRBD2. Germline lookup yields CDR1 MNHEY and CDR2 SVGEGT. This CDR3 comprises 17 residues. V lost 6 bases, J lost 0 bases, and 5 bases stayed unmatched. The CDR3, as DNA: TGTGCCAGCAGAGGGACTAGCGGGGTGAGCTCCTACAATGAGCAGTTCTTC. Protein: CASRGTSGVSSYNEQFF.

The gene calls are TRBV7-2 and TRBJ2-5, with a possible D match to TRBD2 (5 bases). Germline-derived CDR1 and CDR2 are SGHTA and FQGNSA. This CDR3 is 13 amino acids long. The V and J ends lost 5 bases and 4 bases respectively, with 11 bases between them. CDR3 sequence: CASSVGLPETQYF. DNA for the CDR3: TGTGCCAGCAGCGTTGGACTCCCAGAGACCCAGTACTTC.

This clonotype was observed at least ten times. This rearrangement joins TRBV27 to TRBJ2-2; the match to TRBD2 covers 9 bases. The germline V gene encodes CDR1 MNHEY and CDR2 SMNVEV (reference sequence). The CDR3 totals 14 residues. V gave up 7 bases and J gave up 6 bases; unmatched junction bases: 6. CDR3: CASKSSGGSGELFF. Written as DNA, the CDR3 is TGTGCCAGCAAATCCAGCGGGGGGTCCGGGGAGCTGTTTTTT.

This clonotype was counted a few times. The rearrangement links TRBV7-9 to TRBJ1-5; TRBD1 agrees at 7 bases. CDR3 length: 17 amino acids. Per germline, CDR1 SEHNR and CDR2 FQNEAQ (reference sequence). V gave up 4 bases and J gave up 0 bases; unmatched junction bases: 9. The CDR3 nucleotides are TGTGCCAGCAGCTCCTGGGACAGCACGCATAGCAATCAGCCCCAGCATTTT. Translation: CASSSWDSTHSNQPQHF.

V is TRBV4-1 and J is TRBJ2-1, with 9 bases fitting TRBD1. The J segment lost 6 bases and the V segment lost 0 bases, leaving 6 bases of the junction unmatched. CDR3 size: 16 residues. The germline gives CDR1 MGHRA, CDR2 YSYEKL. CDR3 protein: CASSQERGQGTNEQFF. The CDR3, as DNA: TGCGCCAGCAGCCAAGAAAGGGGACAGGGCACCAATGAGCAGTTCTTC.

This clonotype was recorded at least ten times. The rearrangement links TRBV5-6 to TRBJ2-7; TRBD2 aligns across 9 bases. Germline assignment: CDR1 SGHDT and CDR2 YYEEEE. With V trimmed by 5 bases and J by 3 bases, 9 bases remained unmatched. The length of the CDR3 is 15 residues. CDR3 nucleotide sequence: TGTGCCAGCAGGGGGAGGCGGGGGGGCAGCTACGAGCAGTACTTC. Protein product: CASRGRRGGSYEQYF.

V gene TRBV11-2 combines with J gene TRBJ2-3; the match to TRBD2 covers 9 bases. The length of the CDR3 is 16 residues. Trimming cost V 1 base and J 3 bases; bases outside gene matches: 5. CDR1 is SGHAT, CDR2 FQNNGV, per germline. The CDR3 protein is CASSLGAGGLTDTQYF. In DNA form, the CDR3 reads TGTGCCAGCAGCTTAGGCGCGGGAGGGTTAACAGATACGCAGTATTTT.

The chain joins TRBV2 to TRBJ1-4; 11 positions agree with TRBD1. Germline assignment: CDR1 SNHLY and CDR2 FYNNEI. V lost 9 bases and J lost 6; bases outside the gene matches: 9. The CDR3 contains 15 residues. CDR3 DNA: TGTGCCAGTTCCATCGGACAGGGGGCTTATGAAAAACTGTTTTTT. Its protein is CASSIGQGAYEKLFF.

This clonotype was seen ten or more times. The chain recombines TRBV6-1 with TRBJ2-1, with TRBD2 identical over 8 bases. The CDR3 totals 13 residues. V lost 3 bases and J lost 9; bases outside the gene matches: 4. CDR1 MNHNS and CDR2 SASEGT come from the germline V gene. The CDR3 DNA sequence: TGTGCCAGCAGTGATGGACTAGCAATTGAGCAGTTCTTC. It translates to CASSDGLAIEQFF.

A note on this clonotype: One end of the junction does not line up with germline, which may come from a read error. V usage is TRBV2 and J usage is TRBJ2-2, with TRBD1 as a possible D gene (6 bases). The CDR3 contains 15 residues. Germline V gene data show CDR1 as SNHLY and CDR2 as FYNNEI. The CDR3 bases are TGTGCCAGCAGTGAAGTAGTGGGGACAACCGCGGAGCTGTTTTTT. Amino acid sequence: CASSEVVGTTAELFF.

Ten or more counts support this clonotype. The chain combines TRBV7-2 with TRBJ1-5; D ambiguous. The V end lost 5 bases, the J end lost 0 bases, and 5 bases lay between the germline ends. The CDR3 consists of 13 residues. Germline values: CDR1 SGHTA, CDR2 FQGNSA. The CDR3 protein is CASSRNSNQPQHF. CDR3 DNA sequence: TGTGCCAGCAGCCGTAATAGCAATCAGCCCCAGCATTTT.

This clonotype was recorded many times. The DNA for the CDR3 is TGTGCCAGCACTCGGCCAGGGAGCTCCTACGAGCAGTACTTC. Its translation is CASTRPGSSYEQYF. This rearrangement joins TRBV11-2 to TRBJ2-7, with D perhaps being TRBD1 or TRBD2 (5 bases each). The CDR3 is 14 residues long. V dropped 7 bases and J dropped 0 bases, with 13 bases sitting between them. Germline values: CDR1 SGHAT, CDR2 FQNNGV.